This TCR beta chain was found in a study of shared clonotypes between healthy human individuals (dated by TCRdb to 2020 to 2021). Regarding the research as a whole: Three men and a couple of women, aged 18 to 49 years, made up the cohort. For each donor, three plates each were used for CD4 naive and CD4 memory, two plates were used for CD8 naive, and one plate was used for CD8 memory. To estimate repertoire size and how much clonotype sharing occurs between individuals, the study deeply sequenced the blood TCR repertoires of a handful of healthy adults. Libraries were prepared and TCR repertoires were sequenced by different laboratories using diverse techniques, in order to increase sequencing depth and limit assay-specific biases. Leukapheresis yielded between about 0.94 and 9.5 billion PBMCs per donor. Overall study outcomes, separate from this receptor: Sampling was restricted to blood, and TCR repertoires in tissues likely differ from the TCR repertoires found in blood. The small number of donors limited the genetic and exposure-history diversity represented. Higher generation probabilities were observed for clonotypes shared by all four sorted-subset donors than for non-shared clonotypes. Rarefaction of sorted-subset datasets indicated incomplete sequencing despite the large sequencing depth. Pairwise subsampling indicated that sequencing depth was expected to affect the degree of clonotype sharing among donors. Larger estimated clonotype richness was generally found for naive subsets than for memory subsets. When a handful of donors were compared, the shared fraction of clonotypes was about 5.5% for naive CD4, around 3.6% for naive CD8, more than 2% for memory CD4, and 0.35% to 0.4% for memory CD8.

With respect to this clone: The clone's antigen remains unknown. No per-base quality is available; no much larger clone lies one base away.

Compared with germline, V lacks 5 bases and J lacks 3 bases; bases without a gene match: 12. The CDR3 contains 17 residues, cysteine and phenylalanine counted. Only CDR3 DNA remains: 51 bases, in frame from the first base. The germline V gene yields MGHDK for CDR1 and SYGVNS for CDR2. CD8 naive samples consisted of CD45RO-negative cells that were positively selected for CCR7, yielding a CD45RA+CCR7+ population without TemRA cells. Donors were healthy HIV-negative adults with no recently reported acute infections or vaccinations. All donors were Caucasian adults living in Nashville, Tennessee, USA. Blood was obtained by leukapheresis, after which PBMCs were separated by Ficoll-Histopaque density gradient centrifugation and cryopreserved in liquid nitrogen vapor phase. Analytical flow cytometry was used to check the purity and quantity of every magnetically sorted T cell population. From each sorted fraction, genomic DNA was isolated and quantified by UV absorbance on a Nanodrop 2000c.

TCR CDR3 regions were amplified from genomic DNA by multiplex PCR using the deep immunoSEQ assay. For each cell subset, the extracted genomic DNA was distributed evenly across all wells of several immunoSEQ 96-well plates, and each plate served as one replicate. For sorted subsets, around 200 ng genomic DNA, equal to some 30,000 T cell genomes, was loaded into each replicate PCR. Purified libraries were quantified with a Qubit 3.0 fluorometer, sized on a Bioanalyzer 2100, and re-quantified with the KAPA Library Quantification kit. Each immunoSEQ 96-well plate was sequenced on its own single-read 150-cycle Illumina NextSeq 550 flow cell. The authors' pipeline ran thus. Because the immunoSEQ output held only junctional sequences and lacked quality scores, the filtering could not match the filtering applied to full-length reads. Sequences were annotated with PyIR, a Python wrapper for IgBLAST v1.9, and V/J genes and CDR3 were assigned using IMGT germline references. Reads were removed for weak V/J assignments (E-value above 1e-6), missing CDR3, stop codons, out-of-frame junctions, or ambiguous translated residues. V3J clonotypes were defined as sequences sharing an identical inferred V gene, J gene, and CDR3 amino acid sequence. Percentage overlap between repertoires was computed as shared unique clonotypes divided by the size of the smaller repertoire. RTK rarefaction, the Chao1 estimator, and Recon v2.1 estimates of unobserved clonotypes were used to assess repertoire richness. OLGA was used to compute generation probabilities for all TCRbeta clonotypes that the gDNA method yielded from a handful of donors. Imported from immuneACCESS, the table was reduced by TCRdb to in-frame sequences with V and J called. These copies leave out some clones; in studies compared against another copy, an unresolved V gene accounts for under half, and the cause of the remainder is not known. V, J and clone size derive from that table, while D and trimming were established from the DNA sequence. Recorded for this sample are millions of clones; about 93% of them occurred a single time. The ten largest clonotypes hold 1.5% to 2% of the sample.

Sample: naive CD8+ T cells from PBMCs. The sample's cell subset or site label, decoded: CD45RA+CCR7+. This TCR was sampled from a man in his late teens or twenties in good health. Some clones in this sample may be carry-over from other donors' samples. This sequence uses TRBV25-1 and TRBJ2-7, and TRBD1 aligns with 11 junction nucleotides. CDR3 protein: CASSRTGGLLGGYEQYF. The sequenced DNA: TGTGCCAGCAGTAGGACAGGGGGCCTCTTAGGGGGCTACGAGCAGTACTTC.